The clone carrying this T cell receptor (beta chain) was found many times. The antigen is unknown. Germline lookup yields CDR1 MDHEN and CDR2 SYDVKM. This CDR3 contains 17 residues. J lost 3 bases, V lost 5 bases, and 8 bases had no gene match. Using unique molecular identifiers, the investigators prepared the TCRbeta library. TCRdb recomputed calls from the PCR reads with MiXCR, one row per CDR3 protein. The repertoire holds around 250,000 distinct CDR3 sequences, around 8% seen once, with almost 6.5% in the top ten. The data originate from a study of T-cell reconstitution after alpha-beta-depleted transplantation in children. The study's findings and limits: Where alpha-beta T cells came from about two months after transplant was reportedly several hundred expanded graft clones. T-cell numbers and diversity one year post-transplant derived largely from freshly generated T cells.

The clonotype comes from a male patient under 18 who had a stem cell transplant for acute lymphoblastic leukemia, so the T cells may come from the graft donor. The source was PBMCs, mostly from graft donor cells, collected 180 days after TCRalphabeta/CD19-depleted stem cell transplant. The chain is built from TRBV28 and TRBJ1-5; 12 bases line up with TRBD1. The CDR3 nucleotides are TGTGCCAGCAGTCCGAGAGGGACAGGGGGCCTCAATCAGCCCCAGCATTTT. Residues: CASSPRGTGGLNQPQHF.